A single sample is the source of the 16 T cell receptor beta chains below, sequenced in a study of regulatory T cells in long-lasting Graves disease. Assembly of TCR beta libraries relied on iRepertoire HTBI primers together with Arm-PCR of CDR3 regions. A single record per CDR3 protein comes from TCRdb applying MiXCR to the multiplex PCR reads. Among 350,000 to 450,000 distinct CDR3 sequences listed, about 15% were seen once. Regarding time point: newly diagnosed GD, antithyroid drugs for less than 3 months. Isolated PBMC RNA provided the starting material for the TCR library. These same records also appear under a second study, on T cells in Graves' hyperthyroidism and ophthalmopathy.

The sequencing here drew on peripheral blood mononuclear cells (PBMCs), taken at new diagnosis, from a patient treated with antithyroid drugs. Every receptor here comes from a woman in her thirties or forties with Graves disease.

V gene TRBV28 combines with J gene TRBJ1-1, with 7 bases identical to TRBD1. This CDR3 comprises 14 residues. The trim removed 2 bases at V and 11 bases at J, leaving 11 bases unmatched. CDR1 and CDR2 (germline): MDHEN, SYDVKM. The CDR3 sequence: CASSLHPDRLGAFF. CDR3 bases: TGTGCCAGCAGTTTACATCCGGACAGGTTAGGTGCTTTCTTT. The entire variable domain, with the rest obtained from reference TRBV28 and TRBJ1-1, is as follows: DVKVTQSSRYLVKRTGEKVFLECVQDMDHENMFWYRQDPGLGLRLIYFSYDVKMKEKGDIPEGYSVSREKKERFSLILESASTNQTSMYLCASSLHPDRLGAFFGQGTRLTVV.

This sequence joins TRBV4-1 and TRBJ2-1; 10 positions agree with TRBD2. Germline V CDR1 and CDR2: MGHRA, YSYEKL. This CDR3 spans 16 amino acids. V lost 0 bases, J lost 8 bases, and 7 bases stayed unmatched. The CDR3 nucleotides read TGCGCCAGCAGCCAAGATGGTCTAGCGGGAGTGGATGAGCAGTTCTTC. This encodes CASSQDGLAGVDEQFF.

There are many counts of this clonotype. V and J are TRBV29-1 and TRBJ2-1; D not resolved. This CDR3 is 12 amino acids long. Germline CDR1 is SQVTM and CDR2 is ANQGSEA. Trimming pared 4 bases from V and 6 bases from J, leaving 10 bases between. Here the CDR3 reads CSVGGIRNEQFF. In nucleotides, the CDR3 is TGCAGCGTTGGGGGAATCCGCAATGAGCAGTTCTTC.

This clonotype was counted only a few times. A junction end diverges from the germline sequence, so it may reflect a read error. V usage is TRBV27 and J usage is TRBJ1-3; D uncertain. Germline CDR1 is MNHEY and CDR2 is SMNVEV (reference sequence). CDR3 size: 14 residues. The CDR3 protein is CASSLSGTGSTIYF. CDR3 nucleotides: TGTGCCAGCAGTTTATCGGGTACTGGAAGCACCATATATTTT.

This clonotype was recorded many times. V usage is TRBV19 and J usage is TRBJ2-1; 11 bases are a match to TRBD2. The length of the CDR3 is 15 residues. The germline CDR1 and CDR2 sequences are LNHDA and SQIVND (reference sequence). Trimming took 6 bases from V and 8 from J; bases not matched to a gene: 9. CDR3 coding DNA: TGTGCCAGTAGACCGCTAGCGGGAGGTGTAGATGAGCAGTTCTTC. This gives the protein CASRPLAGGVDEQFF.

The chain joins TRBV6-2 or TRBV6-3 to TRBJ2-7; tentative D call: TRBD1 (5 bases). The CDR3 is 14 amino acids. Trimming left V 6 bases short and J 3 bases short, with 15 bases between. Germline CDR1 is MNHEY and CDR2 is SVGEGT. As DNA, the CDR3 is TGTGCCAGCAGCCGACGACAGATATTCTACGAGCAGTACTTC. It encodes CASSRRQIFYEQYF.

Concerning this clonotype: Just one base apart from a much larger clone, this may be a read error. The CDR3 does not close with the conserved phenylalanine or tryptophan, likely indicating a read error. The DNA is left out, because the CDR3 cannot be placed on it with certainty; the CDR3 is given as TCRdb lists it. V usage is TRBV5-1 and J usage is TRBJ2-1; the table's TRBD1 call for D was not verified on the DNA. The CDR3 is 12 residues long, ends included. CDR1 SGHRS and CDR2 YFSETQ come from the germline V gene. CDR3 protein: CASSTGATQGFL.

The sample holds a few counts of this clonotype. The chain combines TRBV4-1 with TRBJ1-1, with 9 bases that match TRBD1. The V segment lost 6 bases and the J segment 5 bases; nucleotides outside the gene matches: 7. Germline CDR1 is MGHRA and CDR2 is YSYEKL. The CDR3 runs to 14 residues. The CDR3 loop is CASSQDRGFTEAFF. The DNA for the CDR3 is TGCGCCAGCAGTCAGGACAGGGGATTTACTGAAGCTTTCTTT.

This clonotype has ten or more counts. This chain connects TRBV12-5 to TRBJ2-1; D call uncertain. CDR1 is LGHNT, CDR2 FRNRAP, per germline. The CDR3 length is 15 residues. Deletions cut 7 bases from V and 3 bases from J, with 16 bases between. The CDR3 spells CASAPDPPFYNEQFF. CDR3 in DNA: TGTGCTAGTGCCCCGGACCCCCCATTCTACAATGAGCAGTTCTTC.

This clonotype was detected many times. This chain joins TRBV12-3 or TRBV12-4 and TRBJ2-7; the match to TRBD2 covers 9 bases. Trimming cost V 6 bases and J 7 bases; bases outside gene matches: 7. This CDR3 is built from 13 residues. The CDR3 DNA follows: TGTGCCAGCAGCCCTGGACTAGCGTGGGAGCAGTACTTC. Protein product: CASSPGLAWEQYF.

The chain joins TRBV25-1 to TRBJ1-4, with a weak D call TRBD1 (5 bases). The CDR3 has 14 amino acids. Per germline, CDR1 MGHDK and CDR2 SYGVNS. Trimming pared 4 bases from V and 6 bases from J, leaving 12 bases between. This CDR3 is CASSVGPRDEKLFF. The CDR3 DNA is TGTGCCAGCAGTGTAGGCCCCAGGGATGAAAAACTGTTTTTT.

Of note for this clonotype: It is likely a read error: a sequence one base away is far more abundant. The CDR3 nucleotides read TGTGCCAGCAGTTCCCTAGGGGCTAGCGGGAGCACTGAGCAGTTCTTC. Translation gives CASSSLGASGSTEQFF. V usage is TRBV7-2 and J usage is TRBJ2-1; 10 positions match TRBD2. Per germline, CDR1 SGHTA and CDR2 FQGNSA. The length of the CDR3 is 16 residues. After removal of 6 bases from V and 9 bases from J, the junction contained 14 bases not matched to a gene. The full variable domain, its missing parts supplied by reference TRBV7-2 and TRBJ2-1, is GAGVSQSPSNKVTEKGKDVELRCDPISGHTALYWYRQSLGQGLEFLIYFQGNSAPDKSGLPSDRFSAERTGGSVSTLTIQRTQQEDSAVYLCASSSLGASGSTEQFFGPGTRLTVL.

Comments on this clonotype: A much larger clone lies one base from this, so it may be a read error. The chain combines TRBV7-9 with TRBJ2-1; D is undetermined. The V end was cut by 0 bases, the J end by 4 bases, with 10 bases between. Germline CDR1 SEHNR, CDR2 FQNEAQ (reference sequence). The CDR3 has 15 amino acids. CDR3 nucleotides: TGTGCCAGCAGCTTAGCCGGTACCCAGTACAATGAGCAGTTCTTC. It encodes CASSLAGTQYNEQFF.

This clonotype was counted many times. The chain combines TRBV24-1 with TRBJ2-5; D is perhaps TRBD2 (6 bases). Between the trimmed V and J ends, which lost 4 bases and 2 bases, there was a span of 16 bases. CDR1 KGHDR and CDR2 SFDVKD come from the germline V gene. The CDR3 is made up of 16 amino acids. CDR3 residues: CATSDAGGLQQETQYF. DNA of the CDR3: TGTGCCACCAGTGACGCCGGAGGACTACAACAAGAGACCCAGTACTTC.

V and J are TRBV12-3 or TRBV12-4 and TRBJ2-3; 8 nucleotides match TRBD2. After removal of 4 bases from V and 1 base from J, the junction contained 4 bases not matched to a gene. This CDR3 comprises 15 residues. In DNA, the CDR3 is TGTGCCAGCAGTTCCGTGCGGGGGGGCACAGATACGCAGTATTTT. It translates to CASSSVRGGTDTQYF.

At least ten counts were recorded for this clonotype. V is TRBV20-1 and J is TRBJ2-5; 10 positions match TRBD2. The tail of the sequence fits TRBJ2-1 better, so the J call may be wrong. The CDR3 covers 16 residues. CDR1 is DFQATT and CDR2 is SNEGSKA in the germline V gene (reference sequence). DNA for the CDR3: TGCAGTGCTAGAGAGTTTAGCGGGAGGTATGGGGATGAGCAGTTCTTC. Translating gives CSAREFSGRYGDEQFF.